Following are 15 T cell receptor beta chains from one sample sequenced in a study of cytomegalovirus exposure and HLA in healthy donors. The PCR used 60 Vbeta and 13 Jbeta primers. Libraries were prepared by immunoSEQ multiplex PCR; TCRdb keeps only in-frame clonotypes and omits some of them. Of 90,000 to 100,000 clones listed, about 74% are singletons. Sequenced material: PBMCs. Receptor source: a man in his 60s in good health and CMV-seropositive.

The DNA of the CDR3 is TGTGCCAGCAGCTCGAACCAGGGGAATGGCTACACCTTC. Its translation is CASSSNQGNGYTF. V and J are TRBV7-9 and TRBJ1-2, with D possibly TRBD1 on 6 matching bases. The V gene lost 4 bases and the J gene lost 6 bases, with 12 bases spanning the gap. There are 13 residues in the CDR3. Germline CDR1 and CDR2: SEHNR and FQNEAQ (reference sequence). The full variable domain, in which reference TRBV7-9 and TRBJ1-2 provide the parts outside the CDR3, is DTGVSQNPRHKITKRGQNVTFRCDPISEHNRLYWYRQTLGQGPEFLTYFQNEAQLEKSRLLSDRFSAERPKGSFSTLEIQRTEQGDSAMYLCASSSNQGNGYTFGSGTRLTVV.

The V call is TRBV13, the J call TRBJ2-7; a weak D match, TRBD1 (5 bases). Germline V gene sequence: CDR1 PRHDT, CDR2 FYEKMQ (reference sequence). The CDR3 spans 13 residues. The V end was cut by 2 bases, the J end by 3 bases, with 8 bases between. The CDR3, as DNA: TGTGCCAGCAGCTTATGGGGCAACTACGAGCAGTACTTC. This encodes CASSLWGNYEQYF.

The chain is built from TRBV18 and TRBJ1-1, with a tentative D call TRBD1 (5 bases). Per the germline V gene, CDR1 is KGHSH and CDR2 is LQKENI. V lost 3 bases, J lost 1 base, and 15 bases lay in between. The CDR3 is 16 amino acids. CDR3 sequence (DNA): TGTGCCAGCTCACCTCACCCCCCGACAGCGAACACTGAAGCTTTCTTT. This sequence encodes CASSPHPPTANTEAFF.

The chain recombines TRBV7-9 with TRBJ1-5; TRBD1 matches 10 bases. Losses at the gene ends were 3 bases for V and 10 bases for J; bases not matched to a gene: 18. CDR3 length equals 18 residues. The germline CDR1 and CDR2 sequences are SEHNR and FQNEAQ (reference sequence). Written as DNA, the CDR3 is TGTGCCAGCAGCTTCTACGCCCTTGGACAGGGGGAGTCACTCCCCCAGCATTTT. Its protein is CASSFYALGQGESLPQHF.

The table lists this clone with a count of one. The rearrangement joins TRBV30 to TRBJ1-6; D is undetermined. The CDR3 loop spans 16 amino acids. The ends were cut back, 1 base at V and 0 bases at J, with 10 bases in the middle. Looked up from germline, CDR1 is GTSNPN and CDR2 is SVGIG (reference sequence). The CDR3 here is CAWSGGKFSYNSPLHF. The CDR3 DNA sequence: TGTGCCTGGAGTGGCGGTAAATTCTCCTATAATTCACCCCTCCACTTT.

This clone was seen a single time. The J gene is TRBJ2-1, the V gene TRBV6-5, with TRBD2 as a possible D gene (6 bases). Germline lookup yields CDR1 MNHEY and CDR2 SVGAGI. This CDR3 is built from 13 residues. The V end lost 6 bases, the J end lost 1 base, and 7 bases lay between the germline ends. This CDR3 is CASREGSYNEQFF. CDR3 sequence (DNA): TGTGCCAGCAGGGAGGGGTCCTACAATGAGCAGTTCTTC.

The chain combines TRBV4-3 with TRBJ2-1; D is possibly TRBD1 (6 bases). The CDR3 consists of 15 residues. Trimming shortened V by 6 bases and J by 4 bases, and 16 bases separated the two germline ends. The germline gives CDR1 LGHNA, CDR2 YSLEER. Here the CDR3 reads CASRSDRPEYNEQFF. The CDR3 DNA follows: TGCGCCAGCAGGTCCGACAGGCCAGAATACAATGAGCAGTTCTTC.

This clone occurred once. This rearrangement joins TRBV9 to TRBJ1-3; 8 positions agree with TRBD1. V gave up 0 bases and J gave up 3 bases; unmatched junction bases: 5. Germline V gene sequence: CDR1 SGDLS, CDR2 YYNGEE. The length of the CDR3 is 16 residues. CDR3 in DNA: TGTGCCAGCAGCGTAGACGGACAGGGCTTTGGAAACACCATATATTTT. Translating it yields CASSVDGQGFGNTIYF.

This clone was seen once. The genes are TRBV7-3 and TRBJ2-7; 7 bases are shared with TRBD2. V gave up 4 bases and J gave up 6 bases; unmatched junction bases: 15. The CDR3 runs 16 residues. In germline, CDR1 is SGHTA, CDR2 FQGTGA. The CDR3 reads CASSSQSGASLSEQYF. The CDR3 DNA reads TGTGCCAGCAGCTCCCAAAGCGGGGCTAGTCTTTCCGAGCAGTACTTC.

V usage is TRBV27 and J usage is TRBJ2-2; perhaps TRBD1 as D (6 bases). With 5 bases removed from V and 4 bases from J, the gap between germline ends came to 14 bases. The CDR3 sequence is 15 residues long. Germline V gene lookup returns CDR1 MNHEY and CDR2 SMNVEV (reference sequence). DNA for the CDR3: TGTGCCAGCAGTGGTAAACAGGGCATCACCGGGGAGCTGTTTTTT. Translated, it gives CASSGKQGITGELFF.

The gene calls are TRBV5-4 and TRBJ2-1; perhaps TRBD1 as D (5 bases). This CDR3 spans 16 amino acids. Germline loops: CDR1 SGHNT, CDR2 YYREEE (reference sequence). V lost 0 bases to trimming and J lost 0 bases, with 10 bases between them. As DNA, the CDR3 is TGTGCCAGCAGCTTGGGGGGCCCCAGCTCCTACAATGAGCAGTTCTTC. Protein: CASSLGGPSSYNEQFF.

The rearrangement joins TRBV28 to TRBJ2-7, with D perhaps matching TRBD2 (6 bases). The CDR3 covers 16 residues. Deletions cut 3 bases from V and 0 bases from J, with 15 bases between. Germline CDR1 is MDHEN and CDR2 is SYDVKM. CDR3 loop: CASSFNWRGSSYEQYF. The CDR3, as DNA: TGTGCCAGCAGTTTTAATTGGCGGGGCAGCTCCTACGAGCAGTACTTC.

The rearrangement uses TRBV15 and TRBJ2-1, with 8 positions matching TRBD2. The length of the CDR3 is 15 residues. Trimming took 4 bases from V and 7 from J; bases not matched to a gene: 9. CDR1 LNHNV and CDR2 YYDKDF come from the germline V gene (reference sequence). In DNA, the CDR3 is TGTGCCACCAGCATGAGAAAGCGGGGGTTGAATGAGCAGTTCTTC. This encodes CATSMRKRGLNEQFF.

The V gene is TRBV13, the J gene TRBJ2-7, with TRBD1 matching over 12 bases. CDR1 is PRHDT, CDR2 FYEKMQ, per germline (reference sequence). The CDR3 totals 14 residues. V was pared by 5 bases and J by 6 bases, with 5 bases of the junction left unmatched. CDR3 DNA: TGTGCCAGCAGCCTCCCGGGACAGGGGGCCGAGCAGTACTTC. Its translation: CASSLPGQGAEQYF. The whole variable domain, filled in from reference TRBV13 and TRBJ2-7, reads AAGVIQSPRHLIKEKRETATLKCYPIPRHDTVYWYQQGPGQDPQFLISFYEKMQSDKGSIPDRFSAQQFSDYHSELNMSSLELGDSALYFCASSLPGQGAEQYFGPGTRLTVT.

V gene TRBV7-9 combines with J gene TRBJ1-1; the match to TRBD1 covers 8 bases. Per the germline V gene, CDR1 is SEHNR and CDR2 is FQNEAQ (reference sequence). The length of the CDR3 is 15 residues. Trimming took 3 bases from V and 6 from J; bases not matched to a gene: 9. The CDR3 bases are TGTGCCAGCAGCTTTTGGACAGGGTATTTCGCTGAAGCTTTCTTT. This gives the protein CASSFWTGYFAEAFF.